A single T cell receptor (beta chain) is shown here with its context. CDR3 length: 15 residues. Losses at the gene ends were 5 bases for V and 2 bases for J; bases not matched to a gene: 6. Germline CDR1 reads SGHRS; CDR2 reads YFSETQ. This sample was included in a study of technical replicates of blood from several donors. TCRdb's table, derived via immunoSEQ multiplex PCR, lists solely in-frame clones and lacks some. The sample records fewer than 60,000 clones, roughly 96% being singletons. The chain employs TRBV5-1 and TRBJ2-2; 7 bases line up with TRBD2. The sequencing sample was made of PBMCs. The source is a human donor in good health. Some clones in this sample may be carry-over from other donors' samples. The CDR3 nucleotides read TGCGCCAGCAGTGCCAGCGGGGATAACACCGGGGAGCTGTTTTTT. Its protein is CASSASGDNTGELFF.